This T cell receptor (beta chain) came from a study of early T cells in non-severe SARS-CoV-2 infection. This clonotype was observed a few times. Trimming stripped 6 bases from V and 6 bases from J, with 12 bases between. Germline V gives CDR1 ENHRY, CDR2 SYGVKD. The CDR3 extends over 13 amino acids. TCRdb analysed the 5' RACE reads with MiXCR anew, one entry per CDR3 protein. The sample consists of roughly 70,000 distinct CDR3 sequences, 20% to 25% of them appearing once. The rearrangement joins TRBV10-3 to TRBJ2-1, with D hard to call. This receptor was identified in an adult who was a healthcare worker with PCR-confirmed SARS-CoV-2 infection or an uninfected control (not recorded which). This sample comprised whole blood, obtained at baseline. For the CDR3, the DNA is TGTGCCATCAGCGACGCCCTCACCAATGAGCAGTTCTTC. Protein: CAISDALTNEQFF.